This T cell receptor beta chain was identified during a study of human T cells and chemical hapten exposure. Whole-study context: All patients underwent weekly scalp dosing with diphenylcyclopropenone for the full roughly 25-week study. TCR yields per sample varied mostly from small pooled library volume differences.

Described time point: patch test 1, 2 weeks after DPC sensitization. Treatment here: therapeutic diphenylcyclopropenone sensitization with weekly scalp DPC. Per the study methods: Samples held a median of around 100,000 TCRs, range about 20,000–690,600. TCRdb ran MiXCR on the RACE reads and lists one entry per CDR3 protein. For this entry, the V and J calls and clone size follow TCRdb and not the study's own pipeline. The sample includes 370,000 or so distinct CDR3 sequences, 4% to 5.5% of them seen just once. The CDR3 loop spans 13 amino acids. V lost 2 bases to trimming and J lost 8 bases, with 10 bases between them. In germline, CDR1 is SGHTA, CDR2 FQGTGA. Many counts were recorded for this clonotype.

The sequence was obtained from a woman in her fifties or sixties with alopecia areata. Some clones in this sample may be carry-over from other donors' samples. V is TRBV7-3 and J is TRBJ2-1, with D unresolved. The sample was whole blood, taken in connection with sensitization to the hapten diphenylcyclopropenone (DPC). The CDR3 spells CASSLSSVDEQFF. The CDR3 nucleotides are TGTGCCAGCAGCTTATCGTCCGTCGATGAGCAGTTCTTC. Full variable domain (rest looked up from reference TRBV7-3 and TRBJ2-1): GAGVSQTPSNKVTEKGKYVELRCDPISGHTALYWYRQSLGQGPEFLIYFQGTGAADDSGLPNDRFFAVRPEGSVSTLKIQRTERGDSAVYLCASSLSSVDEQFFGPGTRLTVL.